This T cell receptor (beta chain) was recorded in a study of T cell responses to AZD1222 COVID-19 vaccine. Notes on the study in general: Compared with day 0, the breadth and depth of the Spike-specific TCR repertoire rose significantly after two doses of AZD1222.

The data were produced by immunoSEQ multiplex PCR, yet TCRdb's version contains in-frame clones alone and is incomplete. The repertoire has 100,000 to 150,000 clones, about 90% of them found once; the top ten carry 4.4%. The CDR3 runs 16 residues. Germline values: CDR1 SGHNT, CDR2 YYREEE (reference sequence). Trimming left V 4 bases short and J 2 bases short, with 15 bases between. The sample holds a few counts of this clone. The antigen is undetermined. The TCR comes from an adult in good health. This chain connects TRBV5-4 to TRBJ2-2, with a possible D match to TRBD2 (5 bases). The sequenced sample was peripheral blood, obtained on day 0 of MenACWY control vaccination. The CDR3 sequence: CASSLPGGSNTGELFF. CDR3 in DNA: TGTGCCAGCAGCCTCCCGGGTGGGAGTAACACCGGGGAGCTGTTTTTT.